Listed below are T cell receptor beta chains from one sample, sequenced in a study of CD8 T cells in ankylosing spondylitis. TCRdb used MiXCR to reprocess the 5' RACE reads, holding one entry per CDR3 protein. This table has about 540,000 distinct CDR3 sequences, about 13% appearing once. Sequencing used blood, either unsorted or a sorted T cell fraction (not recorded which). These receptors were collected from a male donor with ankylosing spondylitis. The CDR3 runs from the conserved cysteine through the conserved F or W. The D gene is left open where the match is weak. Size is stated for part of the rows, as once, few or many counts, or as a class when the clone is expanded.

>TRBV28|few|TRBJ1-5|TRBD1
CASSPWGRGGNQPQHF
TGTGCCAGCAGCCCCTGGGGCAGGGGGGGCAATCAGCCCCAGCATTTT
>TRBV7-6|few|TRBJ2-5|TRBD1
CASSLGTGNGETQYF
TGTGCCAGCAGCCTCGGGACAGGGAACGGAGAGACCCAGTACTTC
>TRBV5-1|.|TRBJ1-4|.
CASSLEGGWDEKLFF
TGCGCCAGCAGCTTGGAAGGGGGATGGGATGAAAAACTGTTTTTT
>TRBV7-2|many|TRBJ2-1|TRBD2
CASSLAPSGSIEQFF
TGTGCCAGCAGCTTAGCCCCTAGCGGGAGTATTGAGCAGTTCTTC
>TRBV24-1|.|TRBJ2-1|.
CATSEYSEQFF
TGTGCCACCAGTGAGTATAGTGAGCAGTTCTTC
>TRBV20-1|few|TRBJ2-1|.
CSAPRAGSSNNEQFF
TGCAGTGCCCCTCGCGCGGGGTCCTCCAACAATGAGCAGTTCTTC
>TRBV5-1|many|TRBJ2-1|.
CASSLMASSDNEQFF
TGCGCCAGCAGCTTGATGGCTAGCTCGGACAATGAGCAGTTCTTC
>TRBV3-1|few|TRBJ1-4|.
CASSPGGVVGEKLFF
TGTGCCAGCAGCCCCGGGGGAGTTGTCGGCGAAAAACTGTTTTTT
>TRBV12-3/TRBV12-4|few|TRBJ2-1|.
CASSFRGLGEQFF
TGTGCCAGCAGTTTTAGGGGTTTGGGTGAGCAGTTCTTC
>TRBV11-2|.|TRBJ2-1|TRBD2
CASSLVGLANEQFF
TGTGCCAGCAGCTTAGTTGGACTAGCGAATGAGCAGTTCTTC
>TRBV5-1|few|TRBJ2-1|TRBD2
CASSMQPGLAGGFNEQFF
TGCGCCAGCAGCATGCAACCGGGACTAGCGGGAGGATTCAATGAGCAGTTCTTC
>TRBV29-1|many|TRBJ1-1|.
CSVVGLSYPNTEAFF
TGCAGCGTTGTAGGTCTGTCTTATCCGAACACTGAAGCTTTCTTT
>TRBV27|.|TRBJ2-5|TRBD2
CASDPLLRGRYETQYF
TGTGCCAGCGACCCCCTCTTGCGGGGGAGGTATGAGACCCAGTACTTC
>TRBV7-2|.|TRBJ2-4|.
CASSRLPRAKNIQYF
TGTGCCAGCAGCCGTTTGCCGAGGGCCAAAAACATTCAGTACTTC
>TRBV11-2|few|TRBJ1-3|TRBD1
CASSSGGSGNTIYF
TGTGCCAGCAGCTCAGGGGGCTCTGGAAACACCATATATTTT
>TRBV15|few|TRBJ2-3|.
CATSRGPDTQYF
TGTGCCACCAGCAGAGGACCAGATACGCAGTATTTT
>TRBV20-1|few|TRBJ1-5|TRBD1
CSAKDRGFYSSNQPQHF
TGCAGTGCTAAGGACAGGGGCTTTTATAGCAGCAATCAGCCCCAGCATTTT
>TRBV29-1|many|TRBJ2-3|.
CSVDLATVSTDTQYF
TGCAGCGTTGATTTGGCGACAGTCAGCACAGATACGCAGTATTTT
>TRBV29-1|many|TRBJ2-7|.
CSVGDGAYEQYF
TGCAGCGTTGGAGACGGAGCCTACGAGCAGTACTTC
>TRBV18|few|TRBJ2-1|TRBD2
CASSSKAPGTSGYNEQFF
TGTGCCAGCTCATCGAAGGCCCCCGGGACTAGCGGGTACAATGAGCAGTTCTTC
>TRBV12-3/TRBV12-4|few|TRBJ2-3|TRBD2
CASSSHPLAGGGDTQYF
TGTGCCAGCAGTTCCCACCCCCTAGCGGGAGGGGGAGATACGCAGTATTTT
>TRBV12-3/TRBV12-4|many|TRBJ2-1|TRBD2
CASRHSGRAYNEQFF
TGTGCCAGCAGGCATAGCGGGAGGGCCTACAATGAGCAGTTCTTC
>TRBV5-1|.|TRBJ2-1|.
CASSLEGGDYENEQFF
TGCGCCAGCAGCTTGGAGGGGGGTGACTACGAGAATGAGCAGTTCTTC
>TRBV24-1|few|TRBJ2-1|.
CATSSTGSYNEQFF
TGTGCCACCAGCAGCACAGGCTCCTACAATGAGCAGTTCTTC
>TRBV5-1|many|TRBJ2-2|.
CASSQGLSAGTGELFF
TGCGCCAGCAGCCAGGGACTCTCCGCTGGCACCGGGGAGCTGTTTTTT
>TRBV12-3/TRBV12-4|.|TRBJ1-2|TRBD1
CASSDWDRGGYGYTF
TGTGCCAGCAGTGATTGGGACAGGGGGGGATATGGCTACACCTTC
>TRBV7-2|.|TRBJ1-3|.
CASSTLTGTSGNTIYF
TGTGCCAGCAGCACATTGACAGGAACCTCTGGAAACACCATATATTTT
>TRBV5-1|.|TRBJ2-2|.
CASSLAMGGELFF
TGCGCCAGCAGCTTGGCAATGGGAGGGGAGCTGTTTTTT
>TRBV5-4|.|TRBJ1-6|TRBD1
CASSRTGKGSPLHF
TGTGCCAGCAGCCGGACAGGGAAGGGTTCACCCCTCCACTTT
>TRBV6-5|.|TRBJ1-4|.
CASSYEGEKLFF
TGTGCCAGCAGTTACGAAGGTGAAAAACTGTTTTTT
>TRBV14|few|TRBJ1-1|.
CASSQEGTHRTEAFF
TGTGCCAGCAGCCAAGAAGGGACGCACAGAACTGAAGCTTTCTTT
>TRBV16|.|TRBJ1-2|TRBD1
CASSQFRTGVLEDGYTF
TGTGCCAGCAGCCAATTCCGGACAGGGGTTTTAGAGGATGGCTACACCTTC
>TRBV24-1|.|TRBJ2-1|TRBD2
CATSEPGGREQFF
TGTGCCACCAGTGAGCCGGGGGGACGTGAGCAGTTCTTC
>TRBV11-2|.|TRBJ2-4|.
CASSSGQKNIQYF
TGTGCCAGCAGCTCTGGACAGAAAAACATTCAGTACTTC
>TRBV18|.|TRBJ1-4|.
CASSQEQNNEKLFF
TGTGCCAGCTCTCAGGAACAGAATAATGAAAAACTGTTTTTT
>TRBV7-9|few|TRBJ2-7|TRBD2
CASSLSREGLSREQYF
TGTGCCAGCAGCTTATCACGGGAGGGCCTCAGTCGAGAGCAGTACTTC
>TRBV3-1|many|TRBJ2-7|.
CASSQVSEQYF
TGTGCCAGCAGCCAAGTCAGCGAGCAGTACTTC
>TRBV10-2|few|TRBJ2-2|.
CASSGAGGTGELFF
TGCGCCAGCAGTGGGGCAGGGGGGACCGGGGAGCTGTTTTTT
>TRBV20-1|many|TRBJ2-7|TRBD2
CSVRRLAGGGYEQYF
TGCAGTGTCAGGCGACTAGCGGGAGGTGGGTACGAGCAGTACTTC
>TRBV3-1|.|TRBJ1-2|.
CASSQPGFNYGYTF
TGTGCCAGCAGCCAGCCGGGTTTTAACTATGGCTACACCTTC
>TRBV10-3|.|TRBJ1-2|.
CAIRFGAFGYTF
TGTGCCATCAGGTTCGGCGCGTTTGGCTACACCTTC
>TRBV3-1|.|TRBJ1-5|.
CASSQEGRGGQPQHF
TGTGCCAGCAGCCAAGAAGGGCGCGGGGGGCAGCCCCAGCATTTT
>TRBV12-3/TRBV12-4|.|TRBJ2-7|TRBD2
CASSLVAGGSYEQYF
TGTGCCAGCAGTTTAGTAGCGGGGGGCTCCTACGAGCAGTACTTC
>TRBV7-9|.|TRBJ1-4|.
CASTTAGLGEKLFF
TGTGCCAGCACCACCGCAGGGCTCGGAGAAAAACTGTTTTTT
>TRBV9|.|TRBJ1-1|.
CASSVRPLNTEAFF
TGTGCCAGCAGCGTAAGGCCATTGAACACTGAAGCTTTCTTT
>TRBV6-6|few|TRBJ2-1|.
CASRPSDDEQFF
TGTGCCAGCAGGCCCTCAGATGATGAGCAGTTCTTC
>TRBV5-4|few|TRBJ2-5|.
CASSTDLGGETQYF
TGTGCCAGCAGCACGGACCTAGGAGGAGAGACCCAGTACTTC
>TRBV6-1|.|TRBJ1-2|TRBD1
CASSLLQGRVENYGYTF
TGTGCCAGCAGTCTCTTACAGGGGAGGGTAGAAAACTATGGCTACACCTTC
>TRBV20-1|.|TRBJ1-1|.
CSARDSGQYTEAFF
TGCAGTGCTAGAGATTCCGGACAGTACACTGAAGCTTTCTTT